This T cell receptor (beta chain) is drawn from a study of blood T cell repertoires in COVID-19. Study-level information: The United States, Italy and Spain were the sources of the acute and convalescent COVID-19 samples.

J was trimmed by 5 bases and V by 5 bases; bases with no gene match: 9. The CDR3 loop spans 14 amino acids. Germline CDR1 MNHEY, CDR2 SVGAGI. Original processing notes: Reference gene primer amplification gave estimated nucleated cell counts. Assay: immunoSEQ multiplex PCR; the TCRdb copy retains only in-frame clones and omits some. That table is the source of V, J and clone size, and D and trimming were worked out from the DNA. In the table there are 280,000 or so clones, about 91% of which are singletons. Sequencing used peripheral blood. This sequence was found in a woman aged 25 to 39 who had recovered from COVID-19. The V call is TRBV6-5, the J call TRBJ2-7; TRBD1 matches 7 bases. For the CDR3, the DNA is TGTGCCAGCAGTACATTACAGGGGTTCCACGAGCAGTACTTC. This gives the protein CASSTLQGFHEQYF.